Below are 26 T cell receptor beta chains sequenced from a single sample in a study of post-analysis software for immune sequencing data. Points from the study as a whole: Patients used roughly five TRBV segments, including TRBV5-6, TRBV5-1 and TRBV20-1, more often than controls.

These receptors' antigens are unknown. cDNA libraries for TCR beta contained unique molecular identifiers. From the PCR reads, TCRdb called clonotypes with MiXCR, one entry per CDR3 protein. This sample has about 680,000 distinct CDR3 sequences, with approximately 60% found just once. The source material was blood. Every receptor here comes from a girl aged 2 to 9 with multiple sclerosis.

The chain couples TRBV30 to TRBJ2-3, with a tentative D call TRBD2 (6 bases). Trimming shortened V by 0 bases and J by 3 bases, and 13 bases separated the two germline ends. CDR1 and CDR2 (germline): GTSNPN, SVGIG (reference sequence). The CDR3 covers 15 residues. This CDR3 reads CAWSVPSDYTDTQYF. The CDR3 nucleotides are TGTGCCTGGAGTGTACCTAGCGACTATACAGATACGCAGTATTTT.

V usage is TRBV4-1 and J usage is TRBJ2-1; weak D call: TRBD1 (6 bases). The CDR3 has 16 amino acids. The ends were cut back, 3 bases at V and 7 bases at J, with 19 bases in the middle. Germline values: CDR1 MGHRA, CDR2 YSYEKL. The CDR3 nucleotides are TGCGCCAGCAGCCACGCCCGACAGGCGGTCGGGAATGAGCAGTTCTTC. Amino acid sequence: CASSHARQAVGNEQFF.

This clonotype was counted a few times. The chain has TRBV7-9 and TRBJ2-7; 9 nucleotides match TRBD1. Unmatched junction bases numbered 8, after V lost 5 bases and J lost 6 bases. The CDR3 spans 14 residues. Looked up from germline, CDR1 is SEHNR and CDR2 is FQNEAQ (reference sequence). The CDR3 bases are TGTGCCAGCAGCCCAACGGGACAGGGAGGCGAGCAGTACTTC. Its translation is CASSPTGQGGEQYF.

The chain recombines TRBV7-2 with TRBJ2-1; 8 bases fit TRBD2. Germline CDR1 reads SGHTA; CDR2 reads FQGNSA. The junction had 9 bases not matched to a gene; V was cut back by 5 bases and J by 12 bases. There are 13 residues in the CDR3. CDR3 DNA: TGTGCCAGCAGCACTCCCGGGGGGGGCGGGCAGTTCTTC. It specifies CASSTPGGGGQFF.

The V gene is TRBV27, the J gene TRBJ2-1; D may be TRBD2 (7 bases). The germline V and J ends were trimmed by 8 bases and 9 bases, with 17 bases remaining between them. This CDR3 comprises 13 residues. Germline CDR1 is MNHEY and CDR2 is SMNVEV (reference sequence). The CDR3 DNA reads TGTGCCAGCGGCCAACAGGGAGGGTTTGAGCAGTTCTTC. Translating gives CASGQQGGFEQFF.

The CDR3, as DNA: TGCAGTGCAGAAGGGAGGTTGCGATACAATGAGCAGTTCTTC. Amino acid sequence: CSAEGRLRYNEQFF. The J gene is TRBJ2-1, the V gene TRBV20-1, with D tentatively TRBD2 (6 bases). This CDR3 comprises 14 residues. V lost 6 bases, J lost 4 bases, and 16 bases lay in between. CDR1 and CDR2 from the germline V gene are DFQATT and SNEGSKA (reference sequence).

The chain links TRBV7-2 to TRBJ2-1; 7 bases fit TRBD1. V lost 5 bases and J lost 5; bases outside the gene matches: 12. The CDR3 consists of 16 residues. CDR1 and CDR2 (germline): SGHTA, FQGNSA. The CDR3 DNA is TGTGCCAGCAGCCTAAGGACAGGATATGGGGACAATGAGCAGTTCTTC. Protein: CASSLRTGYGDNEQFF.

The V gene is TRBV29-1, the J gene TRBJ2-1; a possible D gene is TRBD1 (5 bases). The CDR3 loop spans 15 amino acids. The V gene's germline CDR1 is SQVTM and CDR2 ANQGSEA. The V and J ends lost 8 bases and 4 bases respectively, with 21 bases between them. As DNA, the CDR3 is TGCAGCCACCAACTAAGGGGCGCAGTATACAATGAGCAGTTCTTC. Protein product: CSHQLRGAVYNEQFF.

This clonotype has more than one count but fewer than ten. This sequence joins TRBV4-1 and TRBJ1-2; 8 positions agree with TRBD1. J gave up 7 bases and V 2 bases, and 6 bases lay outside the gene matches. Germline CDR1 and CDR2: MGHRA and YSYEKL. The CDR3 totals 14 residues. In nucleotides, the CDR3 is TGCGCCAGCAGCCAAACAGGGGGATTGAGTGGCTACACCTTC. Translation: CASSQTGGLSGYTF.

The CDR3, as DNA: TGCGCCAGCAGCTTAGGGCGGAATGAAAAACTGTTTTTT. It specifies CASSLGRNEKLFF. The J gene is TRBJ1-4, the V gene TRBV5-1; D is uncertain. Germline CDR1 is SGHRS and CDR2 is YFSETQ. The V end was cut by 2 bases, the J end by 5 bases, with 7 bases between. There are 13 residues in the CDR3.

A single count supports this clonotype. This chain joins TRBV4-1 and TRBJ2-5; 9 bases fit TRBD1. V was pared by 3 bases and J by 5 bases, with 4 bases of the junction left unmatched. CDR1 and CDR2 (germline): MGHRA, YSYEKL. This CDR3 has 14 residues. CDR3 sequence (DNA): TGCGCCAGCAGCCAGGGACAGGGAACTGAGACCCAGTACTTC. Its protein product is CASSQGQGTETQYF.

This clonotype has a handful of counts. The V and J genes are TRBV12-3 or TRBV12-4 and TRBJ2-1; the D gene could be TRBD1 or TRBD2 (6 bases each). The V end lost 7 bases, the J end lost 2 bases, and 12 bases lay between the germline ends. The CDR3 is made up of 14 amino acids. CDR3 bases: TGTGCCAGCACCTCCGGGGGCACCTACAATGAGCAGTTCTTC. Its protein product is CASTSGGTYNEQFF.

V gene TRBV11-2 combines with J gene TRBJ1-1; TRBD1 is a possible D gene (5 bases). The CDR3 consists of 15 residues. V lost 3 bases and J lost 0, with 11 bases in between. In germline, CDR1 is SGHAT, CDR2 FQNNGV. The CDR3 protein is CASSFRDLMNTEAFF. CDR3 DNA: TGTGCCAGCAGCTTCAGGGACCTGATGAACACTGAAGCTTTCTTT.

This clonotype was seen a handful of times. V usage is TRBV29-1 and J usage is TRBJ2-1; D gene ambiguous. The CDR3 length is 12 residues. V dropped 5 bases and J dropped 5 bases, with 10 bases sitting between them. Germline V gene data show CDR1 as SQVTM and CDR2 as ANQGSEA. CDR3 loop: CSVYDTDNEQFF. The CDR3 coding sequence is TGCAGCGTTTATGACACGGACAATGAGCAGTTCTTC.

V is TRBV29-1 and J is TRBJ2-3; TRBD2 agrees at 11 bases. Germline lookup yields CDR1 SQVTM and CDR2 ANQGSEA. The CDR3 runs 15 residues. The ends lost 5 bases at V and 2 bases at J; junction bases unmatched: 6. CDR3 in DNA: TGCAGCGTTCGGACTAGCGGGCTACCCACAGATACGCAGTATTTT. It is translated as CSVRTSGLPTDTQYF.

This clonotype was observed a few times. J is TRBJ2-7 and V is TRBV29-1; possibly TRBD2 for D (6 bases). The J call may be in error: the DNA end matches TRBJ2-5 better. CDR1 and CDR2 (germline): SQVTM, ANQGSEA. The CDR3 spans 13 residues. CDR3 sequence (DNA): TGCAGCGTTGTGGGTGTCGGGAGTGAGACCCAGTACTTC. Translation: CSVVGVGSETQYF.

The chain recombines TRBV20-1 with TRBJ2-4, with D perhaps being TRBD1 or TRBD2 (5 bases each). Judging by the DNA end, TRBJ2-7 fits better; the J call may be wrong. Germline V gene data show CDR1 as DFQATT and CDR2 as SNEGSKA (reference sequence). The CDR3 totals 13 residues. The CDR3 reads CSATWDRRYEQYF. The DNA for the CDR3 is TGCAGTGCTACCTGGGACCGACGCTACGAGCAGTACTTC.

The gene calls are TRBV6-1 and TRBJ2-7; D unclear. Trimming pared 3 bases from V and 1 base from J, leaving 16 bases between. The germline V gene encodes CDR1 MNHNS and CDR2 SASEGT. This CDR3 spans 16 amino acids. The CDR3 reads CASSDPSKSGSYEQYF. Written as DNA, the CDR3 is TGTGCCAGCAGTGACCCGTCGAAGTCTGGATCCTACGAGCAGTACTTC.

The gene calls are TRBV7-9 and TRBJ2-3; D remains unclear. Germline V gene lookup returns CDR1 SEHNR and CDR2 FQNEAQ (reference sequence). The germline V and J ends were trimmed by 3 bases and 2 bases, with 9 bases remaining between them. The CDR3 is made up of 14 amino acids. CDR3 amino acids: CASSFGLDTDTQYF. CDR3 nucleotide sequence: TGTGCCAGCAGCTTTGGGTTGGACACAGATACGCAGTATTTT.

The gene calls are TRBV6-1 and TRBJ2-3, with 10 bases lining up with TRBD2. In germline, CDR1 is MNHNS, CDR2 SASEGT. CDR3 length: 17 residues. Losses at the gene ends were 1 base for V and 1 base for J; bases not matched to a gene: 5. The DNA for the CDR3 is TGTGCCAGCAGTGAAGGAGGACTAGCGGTAGGCACAGATACGCAGTATTTT. The encoded protein is CASSEGGLAVGTDTQYF.

The table lists this clonotype with a few counts. The rearrangement links TRBV2 to TRBJ1-1; D not certain. Germline values: CDR1 SNHLY, CDR2 FYNNEI. The CDR3 contains 12 residues. Trimming took 8 bases from V and 10 from J, leaving 17 bases between them. Here the CDR3 reads CASASSETRAFF. The CDR3 region has the DNA TGTGCCAGCGCGTCATCCGAGACTCGAGCTTTCTTT.

This chain joins TRBV20-1 and TRBJ2-1, with D tentatively TRBD2 (5 bases). The ends were cut back, 5 bases at V and 9 bases at J, with 14 bases in the middle. CDR3 length equals 12 residues. Germline CDR1 reads DFQATT; CDR2 reads SNEGSKA (reference sequence). CDR3 sequence: CSAQRLRPEQFF. In DNA form, the CDR3 reads TGCAGTGCTCAGAGACTACGTCCTGAGCAGTTCTTC.

This clonotype was counted between two and nine times. The rearrangement links TRBV29-1 to TRBJ2-1; 9 bases map to TRBD2. Germline lookup yields CDR1 SQVTM and CDR2 ANQGSEA. V shed 4 bases, J shed 1 base, and the junction held 8 bases outside the gene matches. The CDR3 loop spans 16 amino acids. The CDR3 here is CSVALAGLASYNEQFF. The CDR3 coding sequence is TGCAGCGTTGCTCTGGCAGGACTAGCGTCCTACAATGAGCAGTTCTTC.

This chain joins TRBV6-1 and TRBJ2-5, with 8 bases fitting TRBD1. Trimming cost V 4 bases and J 3 bases; bases outside gene matches: 4. The CDR3 contains 14 residues. Germline CDR1 is MNHNS and CDR2 is SASEGT. The CDR3 here is CASSATGVEETQYF. Written as DNA, the CDR3 is TGTGCCAGCAGTGCGACAGGGGTAGAAGAGACCCAGTACTTC.

This chain links TRBV12-3 or TRBV12-4 with TRBJ2-7; D gene unclear. V lost 4 bases to trimming and J lost 3 bases, with 10 bases between them. The CDR3 is made up of 13 amino acids. The CDR3 DNA sequence: TGTGCCAGCAGTTCCCCCTTATTCTACGAGCAGTACTTC. It encodes CASSSPLFYEQYF.

This clonotype was observed once. This rearrangement joins TRBV20-1 to TRBJ1-2; D is undetermined. The CDR3 has 12 amino acids. V lost 3 bases and J 3 bases, leaving 8 bases between the germline ends. Germline CDR1 reads DFQATT; CDR2 reads SNEGSKA (reference sequence). CDR3 loop: CSASGPYYGYTF. The DNA for the CDR3 is TGCAGTGCTAGTGGTCCTTACTATGGCTACACCTTC.